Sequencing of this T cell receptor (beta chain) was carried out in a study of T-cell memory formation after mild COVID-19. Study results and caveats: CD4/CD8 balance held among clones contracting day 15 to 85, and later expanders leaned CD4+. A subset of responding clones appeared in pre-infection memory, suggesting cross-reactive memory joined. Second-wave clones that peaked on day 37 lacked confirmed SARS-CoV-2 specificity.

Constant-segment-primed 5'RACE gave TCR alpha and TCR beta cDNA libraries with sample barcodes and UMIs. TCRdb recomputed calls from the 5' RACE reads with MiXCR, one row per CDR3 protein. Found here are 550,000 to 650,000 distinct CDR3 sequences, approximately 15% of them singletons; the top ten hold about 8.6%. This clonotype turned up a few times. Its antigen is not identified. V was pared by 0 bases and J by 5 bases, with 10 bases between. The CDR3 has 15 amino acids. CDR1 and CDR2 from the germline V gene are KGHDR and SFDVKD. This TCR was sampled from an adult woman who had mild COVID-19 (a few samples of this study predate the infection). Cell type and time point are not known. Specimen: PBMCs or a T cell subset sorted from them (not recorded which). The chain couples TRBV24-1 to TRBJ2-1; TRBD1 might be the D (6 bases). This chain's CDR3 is CATSDLFRGHNEQFF. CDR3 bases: TGTGCCACCAGTGATTTGTTCAGGGGCCACAATGAGCAGTTCTTC.